Listed below are T cell receptor beta chains from one sample, sequenced in a study of blood T cell repertoires in COVID-19. Generated by immunoSEQ multiplex PCR, the TCRdb table keeps only in-frame clones and is missing some. The profile shows fewer than 100,000 clones, 75% to 85% of them singletons. Sequenced sample: peripheral blood. These receptors came from a man aged 50 or older with COVID-19, enrolled during active disease. The CDR3 runs from the conserved cysteine through the conserved F or W. The D gene is left open where the match is weak. Part of the rows lack a size; the others show once, few, many or a class for expanded clones.

V	size	J	D	DNA	CDR3
TRBV12-3/TRBV12-4	-	TRBJ2-1	TRBD1	TGTGCCAGCAGCGGGACAGTAACTTTCTCGCAGTTCTTC	CASSGTVTFSQFF
TRBV5-4	-	TRBJ2-7	-	TGTGCCAGCAGCTTGGACAGGGCCGAGCAGTACTTC	CASSLDRAEQYF
TRBV13	-	TRBJ2-7	TRBD2	TGTGCCAGCAGCTCGGGACTATCCGTCTACGAGCAGTACTTC	CASSSGLSVYEQYF
TRBV7-2	-	TRBJ2-7	-	TGTGCCAGCAGCTTCGGCAGGGGCTACGAGCAGTACTTC	CASSFGRGYEQYF
TRBV6-5	-	TRBJ2-2	TRBD1	TGTGCCAGCAGACTCCGACAGGGGCGGACCGGGGAGCTGTTTTTT	CASRLRQGRTGELFF
TRBV11-2	-	TRBJ2-2	TRBD2	TGTGCCAGCAGCTTAGTCTTTTGGACTAGCGGGCCCGGGGAGCTGTTTTTT	CASSLVFWTSGPGELFF
TRBV30	-	TRBJ2-7	-	TGTGCCTGGAGTGACGGGACTCCGTACTTC	CAWSDGTPYF
TRBV4-1	once	TRBJ2-3	TRBD2	TGCGCCAGCAGCCAAGATGGGACTAGCGGGAGTGCAGATACGCAGTATTTT	CASSQDGTSGSADTQYF
TRBV5-5	-	TRBJ2-3	TRBD2	TGTGCCAGCAGCTTTCAGAGCGGGACTAGAGATACGCAGTATTTT	CASSFQSGTRDTQYF
TRBV5-1	few	TRBJ1-2	-	TGCGCCAGCAGCTTGGCTGTGTGGCAGGACTATGGCTACACCTTC	CASSLAVWQDYGYTF
TRBV9	-	TRBJ2-3	TRBD1	TGTGCCAGCAGCTCCCGGACAGGGCGCACAGATACGCAGTATTTT	CASSSRTGRTDTQYF
TRBV20-1	-	TRBJ2-3	-	TGCAGTGCCCCCCCGGGTGATACGCAGTATTTT	CSAPPGDTQYF
TRBV5-4	-	TRBJ2-7	TRBD1	TGTGCCAGCAGCCGGAATACAGGGGGGTACGAGCAGTACTTC	CASSRNTGGYEQYF
TRBV6-1	-	TRBJ2-1	TRBD2	TGTGCCAGCAGTGGTATTCGGGCTACTAGCGGTTACAATGAGCAGTTCTTC	CASSGIRATSGYNEQFF
TRBV24-1	-	TRBJ1-5	TRBD1	TGTGCCACCAGTGATTCCGGACAGGGGGGGGGCAATCAGCCCCAGCATTTT	CATSDSGQGGGNQPQHF
TRBV30	-	TRBJ1-5	-	TGTGCCTGGAGCCTAGGTGGGCAGGGTGGCCAGCCCCAGCATTTT	CAWSLGGQGGQPQHF
TRBV20-1	few	TRBJ2-5	-	TGCAGTGCTAGTCCAGGGGGGTCGGAGACCCAGTACTTC	CSASPGGSETQYF
TRBV28	-	TRBJ1-5	-	TGTGCCAGCCTTGGGGGAGGGTCAGTTACTAGCAATCAGCCCCAGCATTTT	CASLGGGSVTSNQPQHF
TRBV11-3	-	TRBJ2-1	TRBD2	TGTGCCAGCAGCTTACGCGGGAGGCCCCCTAGAAATGAGCAGTTCTTC	CASSLRGRPPRNEQFF
TRBV30	-	TRBJ1-5	-	TGTGCCTGGAGTGTAGGAGGTCAGCCCCAGCATTTT	CAWSVGGQPQHF
TRBV6-2/TRBV6-3	many	TRBJ2-7	-	TGTGCCAGCAGTTACACGGCTAGCGAACCCTACGAGCAGTACTTC	CASSYTASEPYEQYF
TRBV6-5	-	TRBJ2-5	-	TGTGCCAGCAGTTACTCGAACAGCCCCCAAGAGACCCAGTACTTC	CASSYSNSPQETQYF
TRBV4-2	-	TRBJ1-3	-	TGTGCCAGCAGCCAAGGGCGGGGAGAAGGAAACACCATATATTTT	CASSQGRGEGNTIYF
TRBV6-5	-	TRBJ1-2	-	TGTGCCAGCAGTCGAAGTCCAGATAACTATGGCTACACCTTC	CASSRSPDNYGYTF
TRBV7-3	once	TRBJ2-1	TRBD2	TGTGCCAGCAGCTTAAGGGCGGGAGCGGGAAGGAATGAGCAGTTCTTC	CASSLRAGAGRNEQFF
TRBV6-4	-	TRBJ2-5	-	TGTGCCAGCAGTGCCCTCCCAGGGTGGGAAGAGACCCAGTACTTC	CASSALPGWEETQYF
TRBV30	once	TRBJ1-1	-	TGTGCCTGGAGTGTCCAGCGGGTGACTGAAGCTTTCTTT	CAWSVQRVTEAFF
TRBV18	-	TRBJ2-1	-	TGTGCCAGCTCACCCGACGTGGGAGCCCGGTACAATGAGCAGTTCTTC	CASSPDVGARYNEQFF
TRBV7-7	-	TRBJ2-1	-	TGTGCTAGCAGCTTAGCCCCAGGGGCCAATGAGCAGTTCTTC	CASSLAPGANEQFF
TRBV9	-	TRBJ2-1	TRBD1	TGTGCCAGCAGCGTAGTTTTTAAGGGGACAGTTCACAATGAGCAGTTCTTC	CASSVVFKGTVHNEQFF
TRBV15	-	TRBJ2-6	-	TGTGCCACCAGCAGAGATGTACGGGACAAGGGAACTGGGGCCAACGTCCTGACTTTC	CATSRDVRDKGTGANVLTF
TRBV5-4	-	TRBJ1-2	-	TGTGCCAGCAGCTTCAGGGGAAATGGCTACACCTTC	CASSFRGNGYTF
TRBV7-3	-	TRBJ2-3	TRBD2	TGTGCCAGTTCAGCGGGGGGAGATACGCAGTATTTT	CASSAGGDTQYF
TRBV30	-	TRBJ1-5	-	TGTGCCTTTAGGACAGATAGCAATCAGCCCCAGCATTTT	CAFRTDSNQPQHF
TRBV18	-	TRBJ1-5	TRBD1	TGTGCCAGCTCATATGGGACAGACAATCAGCCCCAGCATTTT	CASSYGTDNQPQHF
TRBV5-5	-	TRBJ1-6	TRBD1	TGTGCCAGCAGCTCGAAGACAGGGTCCAATTCACCCCTCCACTTT	CASSSKTGSNSPLHF
TRBV2	-	TRBJ1-1	TRBD1	TGTGCCTCCCATTGGGACAGGGAGACAGTGGGTGAAGCTTTCTTT	CASHWDRETVGEAFF
TRBV10-3	-	TRBJ2-3	-	TGTGCCATCAGTTCAAGCGGTCCGGATACGCAGTATTTT	CAISSSGPDTQYF
TRBV30	-	TRBJ2-5	-	TGTGCCTGGAGTGTACTGCTAGGCCGGGAGACCCAGTACTTC	CAWSVLLGRETQYF
TRBV19	-	TRBJ1-5	-	TGTGCCAGTAAGTTGAGTGGTCAGCCCCAGCATTTT	CASKLSGQPQHF
TRBV7-9	-	TRBJ2-3	TRBD2	TGTGCCAGCAGCTTGTACCGTACTAGCGGGCAGGCAGATACGCAGTATTTT	CASSLYRTSGQADTQYF
TRBV6-5	once	TRBJ2-7	TRBD2	TGTGCCAGCAGCTCCGGGACTAGCGGGACCCAGACGTACTTC	CASSSGTSGTQTYF
TRBV19	-	TRBJ2-6	-	TGTGCCAGTAGTAGTACAGTCTCTGGGGCCAACGTCCTGACTTTC	CASSSTVSGANVLTF
TRBV6-5	-	TRBJ1-2	-	TGTGCCAGCAGTTACACGCAGGGATCAACCTATGGCTACACCTTC	CASSYTQGSTYGYTF
TRBV6-5	-	TRBJ1-1	-	TGTGCCAGCAGTTACGAGACAAAAGGTGAAGCTTTCTTT	CASSYETKGEAFF
TRBV5-1	-	TRBJ1-3	TRBD1	TGCGCCAGCAGCTTGTTTAGCGACAGGGCTGCCTCTGGAAACACCATATATTTT	CASSLFSDRAASGNTIYF
TRBV30	-	TRBJ2-5	-	TGTGCAGAATTAGGGCAGGGCCAGACCCAGTACTTC	CAELGQGQTQYF
TRBV19	-	TRBJ2-1	TRBD2	TGTGCCAGTACCTATCAAGGAGGAGGGGCGGGAGAGGGCAATGAGCAGTTCTTC	CASTYQGGGAGEGNEQFF
TRBV12-3/TRBV12-4	-	TRBJ2-2	-	TGTGCCAGCAGTTTAGTCAGCACCGGGGAGCTGTTTTTT	CASSLVSTGELFF
TRBV28	-	TRBJ2-6	-	TGTGCCAGCAGTTTATGGGGCGACGGGGCCAACGTCCTGACTTTC	CASSLWGDGANVLTF
TRBV9	-	TRBJ2-2	TRBD2	TGTGCCAGCAGCCCCCGGGCTAGCGGCAACACCGGGGAGCTGTTTTTT	CASSPRASGNTGELFF
TRBV7-3	once	TRBJ2-7	TRBD1	TGTGCCAGCAGCTTTTCCGGGACAGGGGACTACGAGCAGTACTTC	CASSFSGTGDYEQYF
TRBV7-9	-	TRBJ2-1	-	TGTGCCAGCAGCCCAACTATGAAGCAGTTCTTC	CASSPTMKQFF
TRBV25-1	-	TRBJ2-1	TRBD1	TGTGCCAGCAGTGGGGACAGGGGATGGGAGCAGTTCTTC	CASSGDRGWEQFF
TRBV7-9	-	TRBJ1-6	TRBD1	TGTGCCAGCAGCTTGTGGACAGGGGGCTCACCCCTCCACTTT	CASSLWTGGSPLHF
TRBV6-2/TRBV6-3	few	TRBJ1-5	-	TGTGCCAGCAGTTATTATGAGGCCGGCAATCAGCCCCAGCATTTT	CASSYYEAGNQPQHF
TRBV29-1	-	TRBJ2-2	TRBD2	TGCAGCGTTGCAGAGACTAGCGGGATCCCCGGGGAGCTGTTTTTT	CSVAETSGIPGELFF
TRBV19	-	TRBJ1-5	-	TGTGCCAGTAGTATAAGGCCCACGGGGTCCAGGCCCAATCAGCCCCAGCATTTT	CASSIRPTGSRPNQPQHF
TRBV4-3	-	TRBJ1-6	-	TGCGCCAGCAGCCAAGATAGGGGGGGACCCCTCCACTTT	CASSQDRGGPLHF
TRBV7-2	-	TRBJ2-5	-	TGTGCCAGCAGCTTAGACAGAAAAGAGACCCAGTACTTC	CASSLDRKETQYF